The clone carrying this T cell receptor (beta chain) was observed once. As yet, its antigen is unknown. The culture ran for 10 days, and then CD4+ T cells were isolated. Two doses of either BNT162b2 or mRNA-1273 were given to each participant. In the vaccine recipients, nucleocapsid antibodies were negative and there was no prior SARS-CoV-2 infection. This sample is part of a study of vaccination effects on CD4 cells after COVID-19. For the study at large: ViraFEST assay sequencing came after antigen-specific CD4+ T cells were expanded with viral peptide pools.

The CDR3 is made up of 15 amino acids. Germline V lookup: CDR1 LGHNA, CDR2 YSLEER. V was clipped by 0 bases and J by 4 bases, with 12 bases between them. Measured with immunoSEQ multiplex PCR; TCRdb has only the in-frame clones, and not every one. The sample shows tens of thousands of clones, over 70% of them seen only once. Study-level points and caveats: Clones induced by infection and by vaccine showed marked clonal contraction late after vaccination. Common cold coronaviruses were cross-recognized by only 1 of 255 vaccine-induced clones in healthy vaccinees.

This chain joins TRBV4-3 and TRBJ2-5, with D perhaps TRBD1 (6 bases). The sample consisted of CD4+ T cells from PBMCs cultured without peptide, taken after COVID-19 vaccination. This sequence originates from a human donor who received a COVID-19 vaccine. CDR3 DNA sequence: TGCGCCAGCAGCCAAGAACCGGGACAAGCAGAGACCCAGTACTTC. It is translated as CASSQEPGQAETQYF.